This is a list of T cell receptor beta chains from one sample in a study of Ad26.COV2.S vaccination and SARS-CoV-2 variants. Produced via immunoSEQ multiplex PCR; TCRdb's table is partial and in-frame only. The table shows a few hundred thousand clones, with around 82% occurring only once. Source: peripheral blood, taken in a trial of Ad26.COV2.S vaccine versus placebo. The receptor source for this set is a person between 18 and 60 years old who received the Ad26.COV2.S COVID-19 vaccine or a placebo. CDR3s include the opening cysteine and the closing phenylalanine or tryptophan. D genes are given only for firm matches. Size tells how often a clone was seen (once, few, many) or the class of an expanded clone, and some rows leave it out.

- | 16 | TRBJ1-2 | TRBV5-1 | - | CASSLEAPIGGYGYTF | TGCGCCAGCAGCTTGGAGGCCCCGATCGGGGGCTATGGCTACACCTTC
- | 18 | TRBJ2-5 | TRBV24-1 | TRBD2 | CATSDFRGTGGNQETQYF | TGTGCCACCAGTGATTTCCGCGGAACGGGAGGAAACCAAGAGACCCAGTACTTC
- | 14 | TRBJ1-2 | TRBV9 | - | CASSVVSGDYGYTF | TGTGCCAGCAGCGTCGTCAGTGGAGACTATGGCTACACCTTC
- | 14 | TRBJ2-7 | TRBV19 | TRBD2 | CASSLSGDTYEQYF | TGTGCCAGTAGTCTTAGCGGGGACACCTACGAGCAGTACTTC
- | 13 | TRBJ1-1 | TRBV19 | - | CASMNGFDTEAFF | TGTGCCAGTATGAATGGCTTTGACACTGAAGCTTTCTTT
- | 16 | TRBJ2-2 | TRBV4-2 | - | CASSQGTGGNTGELFF | TGTGCCAGCAGCCAAGGAACCGGCGGGAACACCGGGGAGCTGTTTTTT
few | 15 | TRBJ2-4 | TRBV27 | TRBD2 | CASMGLSQFKNIQYF | TGTGCCAGTATGGGACTATCCCAATTCAAAAACATTCAGTACTTC
- | 12 | TRBJ1-2 | TRBV7-9 | - | CASSFEERGYTF | TGTGCCAGCAGCTTCGAGGAGCGTGGCTACACCTTC
- | 14 | TRBJ2-3 | TRBV11-1 | - | CASSRKGRADTQYF | TGTGCCAGTTCTAGGAAGGGAAGGGCAGATACGCAGTATTTT
- | 18 | TRBJ1-2 | TRBV19 | - | CASSTLLPGSDTNYGYTF | TGTGCCAGTAGTACTCTTCTCCCAGGTTCTGATACTAACTATGGCTACACCTTC
- | 17 | TRBJ2-3 | TRBV7-3 | TRBD1 | CASSLLPGQGGTDTQYF | TGTGCCAGCAGCTTGCTTCCGGGACAGGGGGGCACAGATACGCAGTATTTT
- | 17 | TRBJ2-3 | TRBV6-2/TRBV6-3 | - | CASSYARRSTSTDTQYF | TGTGCCAGCAGTTACGCAAGACGTAGCACTTCGACAGATACGCAGTATTTT
- | 15 | TRBJ1-5 | TRBV15 | TRBD1 | CATSRTGKEGQPQHF | TGTGCCACCAGCAGGACAGGGAAAGAGGGTCAGCCCCAGCATTTT
- | 14 | TRBJ1-1 | TRBV19 | - | CASSTLGVYTEAFF | TGTGCCAGTAGTACACTAGGGGTCTACACTGAAGCTTTCTTT
- | 11 | TRBJ1-2 | TRBV19 | - | CASRINYGYTF | TGTGCCAGTAGAATTAACTATGGCTACACCTTC
- | 15 | TRBJ2-4 | TRBV10-3 | - | CATAGQGIAKNIQYF | TGTGCCACCGCGGGGCAGGGAATAGCCAAAAACATTCAGTACTTC
few | 14 | TRBJ2-3 | TRBV7-9 | - | CASSLTGRTDTQYF | TGTGCCAGCAGCCTCACGGGAAGGACAGATACGCAGTATTTT
- | 15 | TRBJ1-2 | TRBV11-2 | TRBD1 | CASSSLRTGNYGYTF | TGTGCCAGCAGCTCGCTTCGGACAGGGAACTATGGCTACACCTTC
- | 16 | TRBJ2-2 | TRBV19 | - | CASSIARYLDTGELFF | TGTGCCAGTAGTATAGCTCGATACCTCGACACCGGGGAGCTGTTTTTT
- | 19 | TRBJ2-5 | TRBV7-2 | TRBD2 | CASSLATGLAGGIKETQYF | TGTGCCAGCAGCCTAGCGACCGGGTTAGCGGGAGGCATAAAAGAGACCCAGTACTTC